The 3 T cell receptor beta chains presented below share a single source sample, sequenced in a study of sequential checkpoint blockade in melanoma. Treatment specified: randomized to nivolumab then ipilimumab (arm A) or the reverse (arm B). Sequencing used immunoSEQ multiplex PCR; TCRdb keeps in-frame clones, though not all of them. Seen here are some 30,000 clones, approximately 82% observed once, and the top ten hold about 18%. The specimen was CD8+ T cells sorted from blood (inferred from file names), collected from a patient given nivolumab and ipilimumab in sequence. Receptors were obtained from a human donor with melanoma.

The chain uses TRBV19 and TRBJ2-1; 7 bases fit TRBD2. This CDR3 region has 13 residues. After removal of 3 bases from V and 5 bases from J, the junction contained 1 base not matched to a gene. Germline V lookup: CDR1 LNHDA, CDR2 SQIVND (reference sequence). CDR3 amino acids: CASSMAGDNEQFF. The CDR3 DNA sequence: TGTGCCAGTAGTATGGCGGGAGACAATGAGCAGTTCTTC.

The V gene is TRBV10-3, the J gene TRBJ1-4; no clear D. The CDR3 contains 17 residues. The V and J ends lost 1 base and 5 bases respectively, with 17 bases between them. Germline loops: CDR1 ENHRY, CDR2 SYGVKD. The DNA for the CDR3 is TGTGCCATCAGTGAGTTACTAGCCCTCGCTCAAAATGAAAAACTGTTTTTT. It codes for CAISELLALAQNEKLFF.

As DNA, the CDR3 is TGTGCCAGCAGCACGACGTGGGGGGTGAGCAATCAGCCCCAGCATTTT. Residues: CASSTTWGVSNQPQHF. V and J are TRBV27 and TRBJ1-5, with D possibly matching TRBD1 (5 bases). V dropped 6 bases and J dropped 1 base, with 16 bases sitting between them. The CDR3 spans 16 residues. Per germline, CDR1 MNHEY and CDR2 SMNVEV (reference sequence).